What follows are 7 T cell receptor beta chains derived from one specimen sequenced in a study of T cells in Graves' hyperthyroidism and ophthalmopathy. Regions amplified from RNA transcripts were the TCR beta CDR3 regions. Carried out on the TCR CDR3, a first-round RT-PCR used the HTBI primer set. TCRdb analysed the multiplex PCR reads with MiXCR anew, one entry per CDR3 protein. The sample shows more than 500,000 distinct CDR3 sequences, around 15% of them seen only once. The sequenced material came from blood. These TCRs come from a woman aged 25 to 39 with Graves' hyperthyroidism.

V is TRBV20-1 and J is TRBJ2-2, with TRBD2 as a possible D gene (5 bases). Germline CDR1 is DFQATT and CDR2 is SNEGSKA (reference sequence). V dropped 0 bases and J dropped 5 bases, with 13 bases sitting between them. This CDR3 comprises 15 residues. The CDR3, as DNA: TGCAGTGCTAGAGAGGGAGTGTATGATACCGGGGAGCTGTTTTTT. It is translated as CSAREGVYDTGELFF.

This clonotype was counted at least ten times. V gene TRBV28 combines with J gene TRBJ1-5; tentatively, D is TRBD1 (6 bases). The germline V gene has CDR1 MDHEN and CDR2 SYDVKM. The CDR3 runs to 16 residues. V was pared by 5 bases and J by 0 bases, with 14 bases between. The CDR3 DNA is TGTGCCAGCAGTACCGTAGGGGGAGATAGCAATCAGCCCCAGCATTTT. It specifies CASSTVGGDSNQPQHF.

The chain links TRBV7-9 to TRBJ1-4, with D possibly TRBD1 on 5 matching bases. Per germline, CDR1 SEHNR and CDR2 FQNEAQ (reference sequence). The CDR3 is 14 residues long. The V end was cut by 6 bases, the J end by 0 bases, with 8 bases between. The chain's CDR3 is CASRGGATNEKLFF. The CDR3 nucleotides read TGTGCCAGCAGAGGAGGGGCAACTAATGAAAAACTGTTTTTT.

This clonotype was counted at least ten times. The chain couples TRBV30 to TRBJ2-1, with D possibly being TRBD1 or TRBD2 (5 bases each). The CDR3 has 13 residues. Between the trimmed V and J ends, which lost 5 bases and 3 bases, there was a span of 11 bases. The germline gives CDR1 GTSNPN, CDR2 SVGIG (reference sequence). CDR3 nucleotides: TGTGCCTGGTCTGGGGCGGGCTACAATGAGCAGTTCTTC. Its translation is CAWSGAGYNEQFF.

This clonotype was seen ten or more times. DNA for the CDR3: TGTGCCAGCAGTCCCGGACTAGCGGGAGGGGGAACAGATACGCAGTATTTT. This encodes CASSPGLAGGGTDTQYF. The chain recombines TRBV12-3 or TRBV12-4 with TRBJ2-3, with TRBD2 matching 15 bases. The CDR3 spans 17 residues. Trimming at V came to 5 bases and at J to 3 bases, leaving 6 bases not matched to a gene.

This clonotype was detected ten times or more. The chain uses TRBV28 and TRBJ2-5, with TRBD1 matching over 9 bases. Per the germline V gene, CDR1 is MDHEN and CDR2 is SYDVKM. CDR3 length: 13 amino acids. The DNA for the CDR3 is TGTGCTTGGTCGACAGGGGGAGAAGAGACCCAGTACTTC. This encodes CAWSTGGEETQYF.

This clonotype was detected a few times. The chain couples TRBV6-1 to TRBJ1-5; 7 positions match TRBD1. The CDR3 has 15 residues. Germline lookup yields CDR1 MNHNS and CDR2 SASEGT. V lost 4 bases and J lost 2; bases outside the gene matches: 5. The CDR3 protein is CASSADRVGNQPQHF. CDR3 sequence (DNA): TGTGCCAGCAGTGCCGACAGGGTTGGCAATCAGCCCCAGCATTTT.